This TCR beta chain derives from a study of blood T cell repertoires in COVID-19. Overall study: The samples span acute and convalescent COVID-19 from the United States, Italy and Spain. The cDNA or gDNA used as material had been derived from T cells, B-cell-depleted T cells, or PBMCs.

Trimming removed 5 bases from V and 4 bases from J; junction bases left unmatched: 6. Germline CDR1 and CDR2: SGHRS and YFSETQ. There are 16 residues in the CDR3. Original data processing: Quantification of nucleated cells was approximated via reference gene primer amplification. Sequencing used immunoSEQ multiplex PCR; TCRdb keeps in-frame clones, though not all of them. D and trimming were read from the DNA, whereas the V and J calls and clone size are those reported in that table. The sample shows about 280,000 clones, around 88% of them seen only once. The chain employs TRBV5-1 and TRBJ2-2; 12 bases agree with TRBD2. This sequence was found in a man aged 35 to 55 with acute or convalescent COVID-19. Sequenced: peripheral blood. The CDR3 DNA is TGCGCCAGCAGTTCAGGACTAGCGGGGTTCACCGGGGAGCTGTTTTTT. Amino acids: CASSSGLAGFTGELFF.